The next 25 T cell receptor beta chains were all read from a single sample in a study of a mutant IDH1 vaccine in newly diagnosed glioma. Sequencing used immunoSEQ multiplex PCR; TCRdb keeps in-frame clones, though not all of them. In the table there are around 94,000 clones, nearly 90% of which are singletons. Time point given: week 47, end of study. One vaccine dose held 300 ug of mutant IDH1 20-mer peptide and came with topical imiquimod. For these TCRs, the target antigens are not known. The material was PBMCs, obtained from a glioma patient whose treatment included an IDH1 peptide vaccine. The receptors derive from a woman between 50 and 59 years old with glioma.

The genes are TRBV5-1 and TRBJ2-5, with 8 bases identical to TRBD2. This CDR3 contains 15 residues. After removal of 0 bases from V and 3 bases from J, the junction contained 4 bases not matched to a gene. In germline, CDR1 is SGHRS, CDR2 YFSETQ. The CDR3 DNA follows: TGCGCCAGCAGCTTGGGCCCGGGACTAGAAGAGACCCAGTACTTC. As protein: CASSLGPGLEETQYF.

This sequence joins TRBV5-1 and TRBJ1-4; D gene uncertain. The germline CDR1 and CDR2 sequences are SGHRS and YFSETQ. V shed 0 bases and J shed 0 bases, with 6 bases lying between them. The CDR3 is 15 amino acids. DNA for the CDR3: TGCGCCAGCAGCTTGGGCACAGCAACTAATGAAAAACTGTTTTTT. This sequence encodes CASSLGTATNEKLFF.

The chain has TRBV19 and TRBJ2-7; 7 bases agree with TRBD1. CDR3 length equals 14 residues. V shed 5 bases and J 0 bases; nucleotides not matched to a gene: 4. Germline lookup yields CDR1 LNHDA and CDR2 SQIVND (reference sequence). CDR3 nucleotide sequence: TGTGCCAGTAGTGAGACAGGGTCCTCCTACGAGCAGTACTTC. Its protein product is CASSETGSSYEQYF.

This chain joins TRBV9 and TRBJ1-1; 10 bases line up with TRBD1. V gave up 4 bases and J gave up 5 bases; unmatched junction bases: 5. The CDR3 has 14 amino acids. CDR1 is SGDLS and CDR2 is YYNGEE in the germline V gene. CDR3 DNA sequence: TGTGCCAGCAGCTTTGGGACAGGGGCTACTGAAGCTTTCTTT. This sequence encodes CASSFGTGATEAFF.

The chain couples TRBV5-1 to TRBJ2-3, with 8 bases identical to TRBD2. The junction had 18 bases not matched to a gene; V was cut back by 4 bases and J by 8 bases. The germline gives CDR1 SGHRS, CDR2 YFSETQ. The CDR3 length is 17 residues. The DNA for the CDR3 is TGCGCCAGCAGCGCACTTATTACTAGCGGTTCTATTGGTACGCAGTATTTT. Protein sequence: CASSALITSGSIGTQYF.

The rearrangement links TRBV7-3 to TRBJ2-6; no definite D call. This CDR3 spans 15 amino acids. CDR1 is SGHTA, CDR2 FQGTGA, per germline. V shed 2 bases and J shed 2 bases, with 7 bases lying between them. CDR3 residues: CASSLGQAGANVLTF. Here the CDR3 DNA reads TGTGCCAGCAGCTTAGGGCAGGCTGGGGCCAACGTCCTGACTTTC.

V is TRBV5-5 and J is TRBJ2-7; no firm D call. The V gene's germline CDR1 is SGHKS and CDR2 YYEKEE (reference sequence). The V gene lost 2 bases and the J gene lost 4 bases, with 13 bases spanning the gap. The CDR3 runs to 14 residues. For the CDR3, the DNA is TGTGCCAGCAGCTTTAGGCGGTTTTCGTACGAGCAGTACTTC. It translates to CASSFRRFSYEQYF.

J is TRBJ1-1 and V is TRBV5-8; D not resolved. Deletions cut 0 bases from V and 0 bases from J, with 6 bases between. The CDR3 spans 14 residues. CDR1 SGHTS and CDR2 YDEGEE come from the germline V gene. The CDR3 DNA follows: TGTGCCAGCAGCTTGGGAGAGCTGAACACTGAAGCTTTCTTT. Translation gives CASSLGELNTEAFF.

The rearrangement joins TRBV10-2 to TRBJ2-3; 11 nucleotides agree with TRBD2. This CDR3 spans 16 amino acids. CDR1 is WSHSY, CDR2 SAAADI, per germline. Germline trimming cut 0 bases from V and 8 bases from J; bases unmatched to any gene: 7. The CDR3 reads CASSESLAGGVGTQYF. The CDR3 nucleotides read TGCGCCAGCAGTGAGTCCCTAGCGGGAGGTGTGGGTACGCAGTATTTT.

This chain uses TRBV14 with TRBJ2-5; the D is unclear. The CDR3 is made up of 14 amino acids. The germline V gene encodes CDR1 SGHDN and CDR2 FVKESK. The ends were cut back, 1 base at V and 5 bases at J, with 11 bases in the middle. This CDR3 reads CASSQVGRMETQYF. The CDR3 DNA reads TGTGCCAGCAGCCAAGTTGGTAGGATGGAGACCCAGTACTTC.

The J gene is TRBJ2-5, the V gene TRBV11-2, with D perhaps matching TRBD1 or TRBD2 (5 bases each). Germline CDR1 and CDR2: SGHAT and FQNNGV. V lost 2 bases and J 1 base, leaving 11 bases between the germline ends. The CDR3 contains 15 residues. The CDR3 sequence is CASSLYGGIQETQYF. The DNA for the CDR3 is TGTGCCAGCAGCTTATATGGGGGTATCCAAGAGACCCAGTACTTC.

The chain recombines TRBV10-1 with TRBJ2-5; TRBD2 matches 10 bases. The CDR3 is made up of 16 amino acids. Germline CDR1 is WNHNN and CDR2 is SYGVQD (reference sequence). Trimming removed 10 bases from V and 2 bases from J; junction bases left unmatched: 13. The CDR3: CAIRSLAGGLQETQYF. CDR3 DNA sequence: TGCGCCATCCGGTCCTTAGCGGGAGGACTTCAAGAGACCCAGTACTTC.

This chain joins TRBV6-1 and TRBJ1-2; D remains unclear. Trimming stripped 2 bases from V and 7 bases from J, with 14 bases between. This CDR3 is 14 amino acids long. Germline V CDR1 and CDR2: MNHNS, SASEGT. This chain's CDR3 is CASSEQGRISGYTF. In DNA, the CDR3 is TGTGCCAGCAGTGAACAAGGGCGTATCAGTGGCTACACCTTC.

The chain combines TRBV27 with TRBJ1-1; D is possibly TRBD1 (5 bases). CDR1 and CDR2 from the germline V gene are MNHEY and SMNVEV (reference sequence). The CDR3 runs 14 residues. Trimming left V 4 bases short and J 0 bases short, with 9 bases between. As DNA, the CDR3 is TGTGCCAGCAGTTCAGCAGGGTTGAACACTGAAGCTTTCTTT. This sequence encodes CASSSAGLNTEAFF.

The chain couples TRBV5-6 to TRBJ2-7; D is unclear. Germline V gene lookup returns CDR1 SGHDT and CDR2 YYEEEE. Trimming pared 2 bases from V and 1 base from J, leaving 10 bases between. This CDR3 is 14 amino acids long. The CDR3 nucleotides read TGTGCCAGCAGCTTACTTGGCACTTCCTACGAGCAGTACTTC. Its translation is CASSLLGTSYEQYF.

CDR3 sequence reads: CASSLGGREQFF. Written as DNA, the CDR3 is TGTGCCAGCAGCTTGGGAGGGAGGGAGCAGTTCTTC. The gene calls are TRBV7-9 and TRBJ2-1; 7 bases map to TRBD2. The J segment lost 10 bases and the V segment lost 3 bases, leaving 3 bases of the junction unmatched. The CDR3 loop spans 12 amino acids. CDR1 is SEHNR, CDR2 FQNEAQ, per germline (reference sequence).

The V gene is TRBV28, the J gene TRBJ2-7, with 8 nucleotides matching TRBD2. The CDR3 covers 17 residues. The germline gives CDR1 MDHEN, CDR2 SYDVKM. The trim removed 5 bases at V and 1 base at J, leaving 13 bases unmatched. DNA of the CDR3: TGTGCCAGCAGTCTTACCCCGAGCGGGAGTGGGTCCTACGAGCAGTACTTC. Protein: CASSLTPSGSGSYEQYF.

As DNA, the CDR3 is TGCGCCAGCAGCTCCTCGGCGGTTCAAGAGACCCAGTACTTC. It is translated as CASSSSAVQETQYF. The genes are TRBV5-1 and TRBJ2-5; D not certain. With 3 bases removed from V and 2 bases from J, the gap between germline ends came to 11 bases. This CDR3 contains 14 residues. The germline gives CDR1 SGHRS, CDR2 YFSETQ.

The J gene is TRBJ2-7, the V gene TRBV7-9; a weak D match, TRBD2 (5 bases). The length of the CDR3 is 14 residues. V lost 5 bases and J 2 bases, leaving 13 bases between the germline ends. Germline assignment: CDR1 SEHNR and CDR2 FQNEAQ (reference sequence). For the CDR3, the DNA is TGTGCCAGCAGCCCCCCAACCGGGACCTACGAGCAGTACTTC. The encoded protein is CASSPPTGTYEQYF.

This chain joins TRBV15 and TRBJ1-2; D is unresolved. With 2 bases removed from V and 4 bases from J, the gap between germline ends came to 5 bases. Per the germline V gene, CDR1 is LNHNV and CDR2 is YYDKDF (reference sequence). The CDR3 runs to 12 residues. The CDR3 DNA follows: TGTGCCACCAGCAGATTAGGCTATGGCTACACCTTC. This encodes CATSRLGYGYTF.

The CDR3 region is CASSYLGADGNTEAFF. The CDR3 bases are TGTGCCAGCAGCTACTTGGGAGCCGATGGGAACACTGAAGCTTTCTTT. V is TRBV27 and J is TRBJ1-1, with unresolved D. This CDR3 contains 16 residues. Germline lookup yields CDR1 MNHEY and CDR2 SMNVEV (reference sequence). The V end was cut by 6 bases, the J end by 1 base, with 18 bases between.

The chain recombines TRBV4-1 with TRBJ2-7, with a weak D call TRBD1 (6 bases). The V and J ends lost 4 bases and 0 bases respectively, with 10 bases between them. Germline CDR1 and CDR2: MGHRA and YSYEKL. This CDR3 is built from 14 residues. The CDR3 DNA reads as TGCGCCAGCAGCCCCGGGACACTCTCCTACGAGCAGTACTTC. This sequence encodes CASSPGTLSYEQYF.

The chain couples TRBV30 to TRBJ2-1; 12 bases map to TRBD2. This CDR3 region has 16 residues. CDR1 is GTSNPN and CDR2 is SVGIG in the germline V gene (reference sequence). J lost 2 bases, V lost 5 bases, and 7 bases had no gene match. This CDR3 reads CAWARLAGVAYNEQFF. CDR3 DNA: TGTGCCTGGGCTAGACTAGCGGGAGTCGCCTACAATGAGCAGTTCTTC.

The J gene is TRBJ2-7, the V gene TRBV9; D is undetermined. V lost 0 bases and J lost 0, with 7 bases in between. CDR3 length equals 14 residues. The germline V gene encodes CDR1 SGDLS and CDR2 YYNGEE. In DNA form, the CDR3 reads TGTGCCAGCAGCGTAGGATCCGCCTCCTACGAGCAGTACTTC. It encodes CASSVGSASYEQYF.

The chain couples TRBV19 to TRBJ2-1; D may correspond to TRBD1 or TRBD2 (5 bases each). CDR3 length: 15 amino acids. Looked up from germline, CDR1 is LNHDA and CDR2 is SQIVND (reference sequence). V was cut by 4 bases and J by 6 bases, with 16 bases left in between. This chain's CDR3 is CASSTGGPRPNEQFF. The CDR3 region has the DNA TGTGCCAGTAGTACTGGGGGTCCCCGCCCCAATGAGCAGTTCTTC.